This T cell receptor beta chain was identified during a study of radiation and T cells in renal cell carcinoma (dated by TCRdb to between 2020 and 2021). Regarding the complete study: The samples were drawn from a clinical trial, where primary renal cell carcinomas were treated with 15 Gy of stereotactic body radiation therapy and then removed by nephrectomy 4 weeks afterward. A total of fewer than 55 samples underwent TCR beta sequencing, made up of about 25 tumors and around 27 peripheral blood samples. A total of about 4 million unique CDR3 nucleotide sequences, encoding 2.7 million or so unique CDR3 amino acid sequences, were found across all 50 or so samples. Overall study results and their limits: Top tumor clonotypes rose in blood from baseline to 2 weeks post-radiation, then contracted by 4 weeks, suggesting transient expansion of tumor-resident clones. Because no pretreatment tumor biopsies were available, whether clonotypes were present in the tumor at baseline could not be determined. The single-armed trial design could not address effects of radiation dose or scheduling on the TCR repertoire. Dynamics of the blood repertoire were not tracked past 4 weeks after treatment.

The time point label on this specimen signifies: blood 2 weeks post-SBRT. What this sample's treatment or condition label stands for: 15 Gy SBRT to primary tumor, nephrectomy 4 weeks later. To track tumor-enriched clonotypes, serial peripheral blood was sampled from radiation-treated patients at baseline and at 2 weeks and 4 weeks after SBRT. Renal cell carcinoma with clear cell pathology was present in all patients. Genomic DNA for TCR sequencing was prepared using the QIAamp DNA Blood Mini Kit (Qiagen). The analyses included just those samples that passed every quality control check. Concerning this clone: Its antigen is currently not known. No much larger clone exists at a distance of one base, and base qualities are not known.

CDR1 and CDR2, per the germline V gene, are MNHNS and SASEGT. The CDR3 measures 14 amino acids from cysteine to phenylalanine. Only CDR3 DNA is held: 42 bases, read in frame from base 1. Relative to germline, V is missing 6 bases and J is missing 15 bases, with 15 bases of the junction outside any gene match. The immunoSEQ kit was used, according to the manufacturer's recommendations, to generate TCR beta libraries from genomic DNA. For library preparation, a first multiplex PCR was performed with proprietary primers, followed by a second PCR in which unique barcodes were added, and bead cleanups were performed after each round. A kit-provided positive control reaction and a negative control reaction were included in every sample batch. The final libraries were assessed on an Agilent 4200 TapeStation D1000 ScreenTape, pooled by volume, and quantified by qPCR. An Illumina NextSeq500 fitted with a MidOutput 150-cycle cartridge performed the sequencing, running 156 Read1 cycles and 15 Index1 cycles with the kit's custom primers. The pooled library was loaded at 0.9 to 1 pM with a roughly 20% PhiX control spike-in. On the study's bioinformatics: Vendor-processed data were analyzed in R, with a clonotype defined as all T cells sharing the same CDR3 nucleotide sequence. In the clone abundance analyses, frequencies were normalized to the 10,000 most abundant clones in each sample. Public T cell clones, which averaged fewer than five per sample, were removed prior to analysis. An abundance difference of at least 32-fold between compartments was the criterion for calling clonotypes tumor-enriched or baseline blood-enriched. A beta-binomial differential abundance model was used to identify clonotypes that expanded or contracted between blood time points. The Baroni-Urbani and Buser coefficient was used to measure tumor-blood repertoire similarity, and groups were compared with two-tailed Wilcoxon tests in R. The source is immuneACCESS, and TCRdb retained only in-frame sequences with V and J called. Part of the clones is not carried over; for the studies checked, unresolved V genes explain less than half of this, and the remainder is unexplained. That table gives V, J and clone size, and the DNA gave D and trimming. In this sample the table shows some 120,000 clones, approximately 78% of which occur a single time. Approximately 1.9% of the sample belongs to the ten largest clones.

The specimen comprised blood, sampled from a patient whose treatment included radiotherapy and nephrectomy. The sequence is built from TRBV6-1 and TRBJ2-4; 9 central bases correspond to TRBD2. The receptor was isolated from a woman between 55 and 75 years old with renal cell carcinoma. At the DNA level, the sequence is TGTGCCAGCAGCCCGGCCGGGACTAGCTCCCTGGCGTACTTC. It translates as CASSPAGTSSLAYF.